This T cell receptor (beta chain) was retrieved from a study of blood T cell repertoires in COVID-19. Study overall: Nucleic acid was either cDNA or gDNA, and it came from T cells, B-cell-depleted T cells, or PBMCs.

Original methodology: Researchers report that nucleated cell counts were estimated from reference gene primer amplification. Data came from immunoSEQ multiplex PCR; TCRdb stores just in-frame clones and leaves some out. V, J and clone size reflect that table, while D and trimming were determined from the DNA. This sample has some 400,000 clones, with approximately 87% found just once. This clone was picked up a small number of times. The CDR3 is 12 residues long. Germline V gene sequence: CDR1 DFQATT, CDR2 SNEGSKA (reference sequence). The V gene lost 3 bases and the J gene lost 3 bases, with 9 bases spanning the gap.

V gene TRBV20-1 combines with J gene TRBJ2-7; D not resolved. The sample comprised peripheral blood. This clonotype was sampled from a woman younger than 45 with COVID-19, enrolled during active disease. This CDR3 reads CSASPGLYEQYF. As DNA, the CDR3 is TGCAGTGCTAGTCCAGGCCTCTACGAGCAGTACTTC.